This T cell receptor beta chain originates from a study of T cell clones after liver transplantation (dated by TCRdb to 2018 to 2020). About the study as a whole: ITN030ST, the source of the samples, was a randomized trial that attempted immunosuppression withdrawal within 2 years of liver transplantation. Of the eight recipients, a few were HCV-positive, while the remaining recipients had been transplanted for non-autoimmune, non-viral indications. After a pre-transplant mixed lymphocyte reaction, TCRbeta sequencing was used to pinpoint donor-reactive T cell clones, which were subsequently tracked in post-transplant blood. Subjects received no induction therapy and standard immunosuppression until randomization at 12-24 months post-transplant. Tolerance meant complete immunosuppression withdrawal for at least one year without liver enzymes rising beyond twice the upper limit of normal. Blood samples were collected pre-transplant, pre-randomization before withdrawal, and post-randomization after either complete withdrawal or failed withdrawal. Third party-reactive TCRbeta sequences from pre-transplant MLRs were also identified as an antigen-independent comparator for donor-reactive sequences. The studied cohort comprised 8 liver transplant recipients, 3 classified as tolerant and 5 as non-tolerant.

Overall results and qualifications from the work: After accounting for repertoire turnover, donor-reactive detection was significantly reduced in 7 of 8 subjects for CD4 and 8 of 8 for CD8. Because no allograft tissue specimens were available, donor-reactive T cells may have migrated into the graft instead of being deleted. The conclusions were preliminary, being limited by small, heterogeneous patient numbers and by non-standardized post-transplant time points. In most of the 8 subjects, regardless of tolerance or HCV status, circulating donor-reactive CD4 TCRbeta sequences dropped significantly post-transplant. Donor-reactive sequences declined more than third party-reactive ones, suggesting partial antigen-specific deletion unrelated to withdrawal success. Low numbers of available donor cells limited the measurable donor-reactive repertoire in two subjects.

The germline V gene provides CDR1 MNHEY and CDR2 SVGAGI. The trim is 4 bases for V and 7 bases for J, with a gap of 10 bases between the germline ends. From its cysteine to its phenylalanine, the CDR3 spans 13 amino acids. CDR3 DNA only is kept here, 39 bases in frame from base 1. High-throughput TCRbeta CDR3 sequencing of frozen genomic DNA was performed by immunoSEQ, including PCR amplification, mapping, bias correction and internal controls. Turning to the authors' computational methods: Productive rearrangements were kept, and unique TCRbeta sequences were defined by CDR3 nucleotide sequence plus V and J gene. Donor-reactive sequences required at least 5-fold expansion in CFSE-low cells versus unstimulated pre-transplant cells and at least 0.01% frequency. Minimum frequency thresholds were set for each subject on the basis of the unstimulated sample with the lowest template count, so that a detection power of at least 90% was ensured. Repertoire turnover was measured by Jensen-Shannon divergence between the top 1000 TCRbeta sequences post- and pre-transplant. Two-sided Fisher's exact tests were used to test for changes in the detection of donor-reactive sequences. Held by TCRdb, this immuneACCESS table contains in-frame sequences only and omits some clones. Under half of the omission traces to an unresolved V gene where checked; the cause of the rest is unknown. The V and J calls and the clone size are those of that table, but D and trimming were determined from the DNA. The sample includes about 120,000 clones, with 90% observed a single time. The ten largest make up around 0.83% of the sample.

Unstimulated PBMCs, after thawing, were stained for CD3, CD4 and CD8 and then FACS-sorted into CD3+CD4+ and CD3+CD8+ populations. All 8 studied subjects were randomized to immunosuppression withdrawal. The Qiagen DNeasy Blood and Tissue Kit was used for genomic DNA isolation. A word on this clone: It lacks a known antigen. No much larger clone is present one base from it, and per-base qualities are unavailable.

Sample: CD4+ T cells from blood, taken 12 months after liver transplant. The sequence joins TRBV6-5 to TRBJ2-2; TRBD2 might be the D gene, on 5 matching bases. This receptor was taken from a human patient who received a liver transplant. Following a transplant, a fraction of the T cells may be traceable to the graft donor. This receptor carries the CDR3 CASSFPAGGELFF. DNA sequence: TGTGCCAGCAGTTTCCCGGCGGGCGGGGAGCTGTTTTTT.